The 18 T cell receptor beta chains reported below all come from one sample, sequenced in a study of blood T cell repertoires in COVID-19 (TCRdb year 2020). Libraries were made using the immunoSEQ multiplex PCR assay. Entries here come from immuneACCESS through TCRdb and include only in-frame sequences with V and J called. Some clones fail to appear in such tables; in the studies checked, an unresolved V gene covers under half of the shortfall, and the cause of the remainder is unknown. Across this sample there are some 80,000 clones, with roughly 84% seen only once. The ten largest clonotypes hold 20% to 25% of the sample. Sequenced: peripheral blood. These receptors all stem from a woman in her 50s with acute or convalescent COVID-19.

The chain couples TRBV14 to TRBJ1-2; D gene uncertain. The V end was cut by 0 bases, the J end by 4 bases, with 6 bases between. Germline lookup yields CDR1 SGHDN and CDR2 FVKESK. This CDR3 comprises 13 residues. The CDR3, as DNA: TGTGCCAGCAGCCAAGATCTATTCTATGGCTACACCTTC. It specifies CASSQDLFYGYTF.

The chain has TRBV18 and TRBJ1-2, with 7 bases matching TRBD1. The CDR3 spans 15 residues. Germline trimming cut 2 bases from V and 4 bases from J; bases unmatched to any gene: 7. CDR1 is KGHSH, CDR2 LQKENI, per germline. The CDR3 region is CASSPGTDTGYGYTF. The CDR3, as DNA: TGTGCCAGCTCACCAGGGACAGACACCGGCTATGGCTACACCTTC.

This clone was seen only once. V usage is TRBV5-1 and J usage is TRBJ2-7; TRBD2 might be the D (6 bases). The CDR3 covers 15 residues. Looked up from germline, CDR1 is SGHRS and CDR2 is YFSETQ. The V gene lost 7 bases and the J gene lost 1 base, with 18 bases spanning the gap. CDR3: CASSPGGGMSYEQYF. In nucleotides, the CDR3 is TGCGCCAGCTCCCCAGGCGGCGGGATGTCCTACGAGCAGTACTTC.

This CDR3 is CASSQKPPGTSSSTDTQYF. The CDR3 nucleotides are TGTGCCAGCAGCCAAAAACCACCGGGGACTTCTAGCAGCACAGATACGCAGTATTTT. The chain combines TRBV3-1 (or the pseudogene TRBV3-2) with TRBJ2-3, with D possibly matching TRBD2 (6 bases). Trimming stripped 2 bases from V and 0 bases from J, with 21 bases between. CDR1 LGHDT and CDR2 YNNKEL come from the germline V gene (reference sequence). The CDR3 extends over 19 amino acids.

This sequence joins TRBV9 and TRBJ2-2, with TRBD1 as a possible D gene (6 bases). The CDR3 is 16 amino acids. Germline V gene lookup returns CDR1 SGDLS and CDR2 YYNGEE. Trimming cost V 4 bases and J 3 bases, with 16 bases left between them. CDR3 DNA: TGTGCCAGCAGCTCTAACAGGGCGGCGGACACCGGGGAGCTGTTTTTT. Translated: CASSSNRAADTGELFF.

The chain employs TRBV5-1 and TRBJ1-2, with 8 bases lining up with TRBD1. The CDR3 extends over 14 amino acids. V gave up 0 bases and J gave up 6 bases; unmatched junction bases: 4. Looked up from germline, CDR1 is SGHRS and CDR2 is YFSETQ. CDR3 coding DNA: TGCGCCAGCAGCTTGGATCTGACAGGGGATGGCTACACCTTC. Its protein product is CASSLDLTGDGYTF.

The chain employs TRBV5-6 and TRBJ1-3, with D possibly matching TRBD1 (5 bases). The V gene's germline CDR1 is SGHDT and CDR2 YYEEEE. This CDR3 comprises 15 residues. The V gene lost 0 bases and the J gene lost 2 bases, with 9 bases spanning the gap. The CDR3 DNA follows: TGTGCCAGCAGCTTGGAGGGCAGGGCTGGAAACACCATATATTTT. This encodes CASSLEGRAGNTIYF.

This clone was seen a handful of times. The chain recombines TRBV5-1 with TRBJ2-3; TRBD1 agrees at 8 bases. CDR1 SGHRS and CDR2 YFSETQ come from the germline V gene. The CDR3 is made up of 14 amino acids. V was clipped by 4 bases and J by 8 bases; unmatched bases: 9. The CDR3 loop is CASSPRTGLVTQYF. CDR3 sequence (DNA): TGCGCCAGCAGCCCCCGGACAGGGTTGGTTACGCAGTATTTT.

The chain has TRBV19 and TRBJ2-3; 8 bases map to TRBD2. The V gene end was trimmed by 9 bases and the J gene end by 0 bases; junction bases not matched to a gene: 8. This CDR3 has 15 residues. CDR1 LNHDA and CDR2 SQIVND come from the germline V gene (reference sequence). The CDR3 loop reads CASVPGGPSTDTQYF. The CDR3 DNA sequence: TGTGCCAGCGTCCCGGGGGGGCCTAGCACAGATACGCAGTATTTT.

This clone came up once. The chain carries TRBV15 and TRBJ2-7, with D perhaps TRBD2 (5 bases). The CDR3 is 13 amino acids. Trimming shortened V by 1 base and J by 1 base, and 5 bases separated the two germline ends. Germline-derived CDR1 and CDR2 are LNHNV and YYDKDF (reference sequence). CDR3 region: CATSRGRSYEQYF. The CDR3 coding sequence is TGTGCCACCAGCAGAGGGAGGTCCTACGAGCAGTACTTC.

The chain employs TRBV15 and TRBJ2-7; D is undetermined. The germline V and J ends were trimmed by 5 bases and 5 bases, with 7 bases remaining between them. Germline V lookup: CDR1 LNHNV, CDR2 YYDKDF (reference sequence). This CDR3 spans 11 amino acids. In nucleotides, the CDR3 is TGTGCCACCAGCCGCGCAAACGAGCAGTACTTC. Amino acids: CATSRANEQYF.

The chain recombines TRBV7-6 with TRBJ2-1; no firm D call. The CDR3 loop spans 13 amino acids. CDR1 is SGHVS, CDR2 FNYEAQ, per germline. V was cut by 0 bases and J by 5 bases, with 5 bases left in between. The DNA of the CDR3 is TGTGCCAGCAGCTTAGCGAGGAACAATGAGCAGTTCTTC. It is translated as CASSLARNNEQFF.

V gene TRBV6-2 or TRBV6-3 combines with J gene TRBJ1-1; D possibly corresponds to TRBD1 (6 bases). Looked up from germline, CDR1 is MNHEY and CDR2 is SVGEGT. The CDR3 totals 11 residues. The ends were cut back, 5 bases at V and 5 bases at J, with 6 bases in the middle. This CDR3 is CASSQGTEAFF. The CDR3 bases are TGTGCCAGCAGTCAGGGGACTGAAGCTTTCTTT.

V usage is TRBV30 and J usage is TRBJ2-5, with TRBD2 matching over 7 bases. Germline lookup yields CDR1 GTSNPN and CDR2 SVGIG (reference sequence). The V segment lost 0 bases and the J segment 4 bases; nucleotides outside the gene matches: 5. The CDR3 has 14 residues. The CDR3 DNA sequence: TGTGCCTGGAGTGTGGTAGCGGGTACAGAGACCCAGTACTTC. This gives the protein CAWSVVAGTETQYF.

This clone was observed once. The rearrangement joins TRBV6-2 or TRBV6-3 to TRBJ2-1; D perhaps matches TRBD1 (5 bases). The V and J ends lost 2 bases and 0 bases respectively, with 11 bases between them. In germline, CDR1 is MNHEY, CDR2 SVGEGT. This CDR3 spans 16 amino acids. CDR3 DNA sequence: TGTGCCAGCAGTTACCGGACATTTCGCTCCTACAATGAGCAGTTCTTC. Translation: CASSYRTFRSYNEQFF.

The rearrangement links TRBV2 to TRBJ2-5, with a tentative D call TRBD2 (5 bases). This CDR3 comprises 12 residues. CDR1 is SNHLY, CDR2 FYNNEI, per germline. V dropped 8 bases and J dropped 5 bases, with 12 bases sitting between them. The CDR3 coding sequence is TGTGCCAGCCGGGATGACCGGGAGACCCAGTACTTC. Encoded protein: CASRDDRETQYF.

The gene calls are TRBV19 and TRBJ1-2; 10 bases align to TRBD1. Looked up from germline, CDR1 is LNHDA and CDR2 is SQIVND (reference sequence). CDR3 length equals 15 residues. J gave up 8 bases and V 6 bases, and 12 bases lay outside the gene matches. The CDR3 sequence: CASSPGTGVLVGYTF. The CDR3 bases are TGTGCCAGTAGCCCCGGGACAGGGGTTTTAGTGGGCTACACCTTC.

As DNA, the CDR3 is TGTGCCAGCAGTTATTTCGGGACAGGGGGGAACACTGAAGCTTTCTTT. It codes for CASSYFGTGGNTEAFF. V is TRBV6-5 and J is TRBJ1-1; the match to TRBD1 covers 11 bases. The CDR3 contains 16 residues. Germline V CDR1 and CDR2: MNHEY, SVGAGI. Trimming removed 3 bases from V and 1 base from J; junction bases left unmatched: 4.